This T cell receptor (beta chain) came from a study of blood T cell repertoires in COVID-19. Germline V gene lookup returns CDR1 SGHRS and CDR2 YFSETQ. Trimming stripped 3 bases from V and 1 base from J, with 7 bases between. The CDR3 runs to 14 residues. Data came from immunoSEQ multiplex PCR; TCRdb stores just in-frame clones and leaves some out. The table lists 50,000 to 75,000 clones, roughly nine tenths of them singletons, with around 9% in the top ten. This clonotype was obtained from a human donor in a cohort sampled during active COVID-19. The source material was peripheral blood. The chain links TRBV5-1 to TRBJ2-2; D is perhaps TRBD1 (5 bases). The CDR3 reads CASSSQVNTGELFF. CDR3 DNA sequence: TGCGCCAGCAGCTCACAGGTGAACACCGGGGAGCTGTTTTTT.